These T cell receptor beta chains were read from a single sample in a study of breast tumors, draining lymph nodes, adjacent tissues. TCRdb recomputed calls from the multiplex PCR reads with MiXCR, one row per CDR3 protein. This table has hundreds of thousands of distinct CDR3 sequences, roughly 30% appearing once. Sequencing was done on a sample of axillary lymph node tissue. The receptors were sampled from a female donor with breast cancer. Some clones in this sample may be carry-over from other donors' samples. CDR3s include the opening cysteine and the closing phenylalanine or tryptophan. The order of the fields is V gene, clone size, D gene, J gene, CDR3 DNA, CDR3 protein. The D gene is left open where the match is weak. The size entry is marked missing in some rows and otherwise reads once, few, many or a size class.

TRBV2	.	TRBD1	TRBJ2-3	TGTGCCAGCAGTATCCGGGACAGGGGGCGTCCAGATACGCAGTATTTT	CASSIRDRGRPDTQYF
TRBV7-2	.	.	TRBJ1-2	TGTGCCAGCAGCTTCATAGGGGCTGGAAACACCTTC	CASSFIGAGNTF
TRBV7-8	.	TRBD2	TRBJ2-1	TGTGCCAGCAGCTTAATGGGACTAGCGGGAGTTCGACGCTCCTACAATGAGCAGTTCTTC	CASSLMGLAGVRRSYNEQFF
TRBV6-1	many	TRBD2	TRBJ2-2	TGTGCCAGCAGCTCGGGGGGAGCGGGTGGGGGGGAGCTGTTTTTT	CASSSGGAGGGELFF
TRBV5-1	.	.	TRBJ2-3	.	CASSILAVREGTQYF
TRBV20-1	many	TRBD1	TRBJ2-1	TGCAGTGCGAGACCGGGACAGGTATACAATGAGCAGTTCTTC	CSARPGQVYNEQFF
TRBV30	many	.	TRBJ2-2	TGTGCCTGGAGTCTCGCCGGGGAGCTGTTTTTT	CAWSLAGELFF
TRBV3-1	many	TRBD2	TRBJ2-7	TGTGCCAGCAGCCCAACTAGCGGGAGCGTCCACGAGCAGTACTTC	CASSPTSGSVHEQYF
TRBV2	many	.	TRBJ2-7	TGTGCCAGCAAATATCAGGGGAACTCCTACGAGCAGTACTTC	CASKYQGNSYEQYF
TRBV10-1	many	.	TRBJ2-3	TGCGCCAGCGCAGGGGCGCCCACAGATACGCAGTATTTT	CASAGAPTDTQYF
TRBV11-2	many	.	TRBJ2-7	TGTGCCAGCAGCAGCGGGCGGGGTACCTACGAGCAGTACTTC	CASSSGRGTYEQYF
TRBV11-2	.	TRBD2	TRBJ2-3	TGTGCCAGCAGCTCACGACTAGCGGGAGGGGATACGCAGTATTTT	CASSSRLAGGDTQYF
TRBV6-5	many	.	TRBJ2-7	TGTGCCAGCAGTGAAGCCCCACAATCCGAGCAGTACTTC	CASSEAPQSEQYF
TRBV9	many	TRBD1	TRBJ2-5	TGTGCCAGCAGCGTGTGGACAGGGGCTCAAGAGACCCAGTACTTC	CASSVWTGAQETQYF
TRBV7-2	once	.	TRBJ2-1	TGTGCCAGCAGCTTAGTACACAGGGAGATGAATGAGCAGTTCTTC	CASSLVHREMNEQFF
TRBV12-3/TRBV12-4	many	.	TRBJ2-2	TGTGCCAGCAGCCCCCCCGGGGGTGCGGGCGGGGAGCTGTTTTTT	CASSPPGGAGGELFF
TRBV11-2	.	.	TRBJ1-4	TGTGCCAGCAGCTTCGGAAGGTCGGGAGGGACTAATGAAAAACTGTTTTTT	CASSFGRSGGTNEKLFF
TRBV4-3	many	.	TRBJ2-7	TGCGCCAGCAGCCAAGAGAGCGGATACGAGCAGTACTTC	CASSQESGYEQYF
TRBV5-5	many	.	TRBJ2-7	TGTGCCAGCAGCTTGTTGGGGCTGGTCGACGAGCAGTACTTC	CASSLLGLVDEQYF
TRBV6-1	many	.	TRBJ2-3	TGTGCCAGCAGTGACCTCCGATTCGCGCGCACAGATACGCAGTATTTT	CASSDLRFARTDTQYF
TRBV5-5	few	.	TRBJ1-2	TGTGCCAGCAGCCCTGCACAGACACGCGGCTACACCTTC	CASSPAQTRGYTF
TRBV29-1	few	.	TRBJ1-1	TGCAGCGTTCTATCCCCCCCAGGGACAGCTTTCTTT	CSVLSPPGTAFF
TRBV5-1	many	.	TRBJ1-4	TGCGCCAGCAGCATACAGGGAACTAATGAAAAACTGTTTTTT	CASSIQGTNEKLFF
TRBV15	many	TRBD2	TRBJ2-4	TGTGCCACCAGCAGAGATAGGCCTAGCGGGAGTAGGGGGAAAAACATTCAGTACTTC	CATSRDRPSGSRGKNIQYF
TRBV6-5	many	.	TRBJ2-5	TGTGCCAGCAGTCCTACAGGGCTAGGGGAGACCCAGTACTTC	CASSPTGLGETQYF